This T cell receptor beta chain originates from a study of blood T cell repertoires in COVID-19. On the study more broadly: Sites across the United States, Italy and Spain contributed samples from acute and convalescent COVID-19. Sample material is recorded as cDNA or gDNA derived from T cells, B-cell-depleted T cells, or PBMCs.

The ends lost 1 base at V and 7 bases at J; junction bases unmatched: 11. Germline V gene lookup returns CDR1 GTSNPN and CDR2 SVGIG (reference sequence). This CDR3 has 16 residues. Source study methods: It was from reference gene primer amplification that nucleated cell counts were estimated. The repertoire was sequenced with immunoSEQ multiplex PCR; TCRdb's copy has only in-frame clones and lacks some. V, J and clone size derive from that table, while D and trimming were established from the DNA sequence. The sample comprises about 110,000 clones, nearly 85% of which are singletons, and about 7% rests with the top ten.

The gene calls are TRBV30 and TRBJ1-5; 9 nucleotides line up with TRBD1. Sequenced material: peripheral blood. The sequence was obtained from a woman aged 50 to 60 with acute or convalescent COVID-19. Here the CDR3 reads CAWSAQTGGGGQPQHF. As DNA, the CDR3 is TGTGCCTGGAGTGCCCAGACAGGGGGAGGAGGGCAGCCCCAGCATTTT.